The sequence of this T cell receptor beta chain was determined in a study of OX40 agonist ivuxolimab in advanced cancers. Across the whole study: Three patients responded partially, comprising one with hepatocellular carcinoma and two with cutaneous melanoma.

This CDR3 has 16 amino acids. General study results and limits: Nonresponders included some who also had low normalized T-cell clonal expansion.

Libraries were prepared by immunoSEQ multiplex PCR; TCRdb keeps only in-frame clonotypes and omits some of them. The sample consists of 8,000 to 13,000 clones, over 65% of them appearing once. A note on this clone: The antigen is not known.

The sample was CD4+ or CD8+ T cells sorted from blood, taken in a trial of the OX40 agonist ivuxolimab. The genes are TRBV21-1 and TRBJ1-1. TRBV21-1 represents a pseudogene. The TCR was taken from an adult with an advanced solid tumor such as melanoma, head and neck, liver or kidney cancer. CDR3 protein: CASRSVLATQFTEAFF. As DNA, the CDR3 is TGTGCCAGCAGATCAGTATTAGCTACACAATTCACTGAAGCTTTCTTT.